These T cell receptor beta chains were read from a single sample in a study of CD4 T cells in relation to SARS-CoV-2 and coronaviruses. Assay used: immunoSEQ multiplex PCR; TCRdb lists only in-frame clones, some missing. The table has fewer than 14,000 clones, around 83% seen once. These receptors are not linked to any known antigen. The material sequenced was CD4+ T cells from PBMCs, cultured in vitro. These receptors were taken from a human donor in good health. Each CDR3 is given with its conserved first and last residue. D genes are given only for firm matches. For some rows the clone size is stated as once, few or many, or as a class when expanded; others skip it.

J,size,V,D,CDR3,DNA
TRBJ2-5,.,TRBV4-2,TRBD2,CASSQGTSEETQYF,TGTGCCAGCAGCCAAGGGACTAGCGAGGAGACCCAGTACTTC
TRBJ1-1,.,TRBV7-9,.,CASSLSADGPTEAFF,TGTGCCAGCAGCTTATCGGCGGACGGCCCCACTGAAGCTTTCTTT
TRBJ2-3,.,TRBV5-4,TRBD2,CASSSERGGSDTQYF,TGTGCCAGCAGCTCGGAGCGGGGGGGTTCAGATACGCAGTATTTT
TRBJ2-1,.,TRBV19,.,CASSIQSNNEQFF,TGTGCCAGTAGTATACAATCGAACAATGAGCAGTTCTTC
TRBJ1-1,once,TRBV4-3,.,CASTARYRANTEAFF,TGCGCCAGCACCGCCAGGTACAGGGCTAACACTGAAGCTTTCTTT
TRBJ1-3,medium-sized,TRBV6-1,.,CASSLATDTIYF,TGTGCCAGCAGTCTCGCAACCGACACCATATATTTT
TRBJ2-7,few,TRBV6-5,.,CASSYGQDGREQYF,TGTGCCAGCAGTTACGGGCAGGATGGACGCGAGCAGTACTTC
TRBJ1-3,.,TRBV10-3,.,CAISESREGGNTIYF,TGTGCCATCAGTGAGTCCCGCGAAGGTGGAAACACCATATATTTT
TRBJ2-1,.,TRBV25-1,.,CASSEGGPNEQFF,TGTGCCAGCAGTGAAGGGGGGCCCAATGAGCAGTTCTTC
TRBJ1-1,.,TRBV5-1,.,CASSSGPGAKSEAFF,TGCGCCAGCAGCTCGGGCCCGGGGGCCAAGAGTGAAGCTTTCTTT
TRBJ1-4,.,TRBV5-6,.,CASSWGINEKLFF,TGTGCCAGCAGCTGGGGGATTAATGAAAAACTGTTTTTT
TRBJ2-7,.,TRBV3-1/TRBV3-2,.,CASSQKNWQNKEQYF,TGTGCCAGCAGCCAAAAAAATTGGCAGAATAAAGAGCAGTACTTC
TRBJ1-2,few,TRBV5-3,.,CARSLEDRYSYF,TGTGCCAGAAGCTTGGAGGACAGATACTCCTACTTC
TRBJ2-2,.,TRBV4-2,TRBD2,CASSQGLAGAWELFF,TGTGCCAGCAGCCAAGGACTAGCGGGAGCCTGGGAGCTGTTTTTT
TRBJ2-1,.,TRBV4-3,TRBD2,CASSQASGGANEQFF,TGCGCCAGCAGCCAAGCTAGCGGGGGGGCCAATGAGCAGTTCTTC
TRBJ2-6,.,TRBV19,TRBD1,CASSGLRDRVASGANVLTF,TGTGCCAGTAGTGGGCTCCGAGACAGGGTGGCCTCTGGGGCCAACGTCCTGACTTTC
TRBJ2-7,.,TRBV2,.,CASSERGGGGYEQYF,TGTGCCAGCAGTGAACGAGGCGGAGGCGGATACGAGCAGTACTTC
TRBJ1-1,once,TRBV6-5,.,CASSPWAEGTEAFF,TGTGCCAGCAGTCCCTGGGCCGAGGGCACTGAAGCTTTCTTT
TRBJ1-6,.,TRBV5-6,TRBD1,CASSFPDRESPLHF,TGTGCCAGCAGCTTCCCAGACAGGGAATCACCCCTCCACTTT
TRBJ1-2,once,TRBV18,TRBD1,CASSPIRTGINGYTF,TGTGCCAGCTCACCAATAAGGACAGGGATCAATGGCTACACCTTC
TRBJ1-4,once,TRBV11-2,.,CASSLRGGRPLSTNEKLFF,TGTGCCAGCAGCTTAAGGGGGGGACGCCCGCTTTCAACTAATGAAAAACTGTTTTTT
TRBJ1-6,.,TRBV5-4,.,CASSLAGGSTYNSPLHF,TGTGCCAGCAGCTTGGCTGGGGGCTCGACCTATAATTCACCCCTCCACTTT
TRBJ1-1,.,TRBV12-3/TRBV12-4,.,CASSLSGTEAFF,TGTGCCAGCAGTTTATCGGGCACTGAAGCTTTCTTT
TRBJ1-1,.,TRBV5-1,.,CASSLSPNTEAFF,TGCGCCAGCAGCTTATCCCCGAACACTGAAGCTTTCTTT
TRBJ2-1,.,TRBV7-9,.,CASSLKGSRYNEQFF,TGTGCCAGCAGTCTCAAGGGGTCGAGGTACAATGAGCAGTTCTTC
TRBJ2-2,once,TRBV6-5,.,CASQRRGHAGELFF,TGTGCCAGCCAAAGACGGGGGCACGCCGGGGAGCTGTTTTTT
TRBJ2-2,.,TRBV5-7,.,CASSPWTGNTGELFF,TGTGCCAGCAGCCCCTGGACGGGGAACACCGGGGAGCTGTTTTTT
TRBJ2-3,.,TRBV29-1,.,CSVDGTGGATDTQYF,TGCAGCGTTGATGGGACGGGCGGGGCCACAGATACGCAGTATTTT
TRBJ1-1,.,TRBV11-3,.,CASSPPGTDTQAFF,TGTGCCAGCAGCCCACCCGGGACGGATACCCAAGCTTTCTTT
TRBJ2-5,.,TRBV30,TRBD1,CAWSTGVGETQYF,TGTGCCTGGTCGACAGGGGTAGGTGAGACCCAGTACTTC
TRBJ1-5,.,TRBV28,TRBD1,CASSLEGTGAINQPQHF,TGTGCCAGCAGTTTGGAGGGGACAGGGGCCATCAATCAGCCCCAGCATTTT
TRBJ2-1,.,TRBV25-1,TRBD2,CASSEASGADEQFF,TGTGCCAGCAGTGAAGCTAGCGGGGCCGATGAGCAGTTCTTC
TRBJ1-1,.,TRBV4-2,.,CASSPGPRLNTEAFF,TGTGCCAGCAGCCCCGGGCCTCGCTTGAACACTGAAGCTTTCTTT
TRBJ2-1,once,TRBV9,.,CASSPHSNEQFF,TGTGCCAGCAGCCCTCACTCCAATGAGCAGTTCTTC
TRBJ1-2,.,TRBV21-1,.,CASSKRKAVGNGYTF,TGTGCCAGCAGCAAACGGAAGGCAGTGGGGAATGGCTACACCTTC
TRBJ2-1,.,TRBV2,TRBD2,CASSEGGLAGLNEQFF,TGTGCCAGCAGTGAGGGCGGACTAGCGGGCCTAAATGAGCAGTTCTTC
TRBJ2-7,.,TRBV5-6,.,CATVEYEQYF,TGTGCCACCGTCGAATACGAGCAGTACTTC
TRBJ2-3,.,TRBV7-2,TRBD2,CASSPQASGDGTDTQYF,TGTGCCAGCAGCCCCCAGGCTAGCGGGGATGGGACAGATACGCAGTATTTT
TRBJ2-5,.,TRBV12-3/TRBV12-4,.,CASRGEGETQYF,TGTGCCAGCAGAGGTGAAGGAGAGACCCAGTACTTC
TRBJ2-6,.,TRBV16,.,CASSPSPSGANVLTF,TGTGCCAGCAGCCCGTCTCCCTCTGGGGCCAACGTCCTGACTTTC
TRBJ2-3,.,TRBV4-1,TRBD2,CASSHLTLAGHGTDTQYF,TGCGCCAGCAGCCACTTAACCCTAGCGGGCCACGGCACAGATACGCAGTATTTT
TRBJ2-1,once,TRBV11-2,TRBD2,CASSLVQFLAGGKRNEQFF,TGTGCCAGCAGCTTAGTACAGTTTCTAGCGGGGGGCAAAAGGAATGAGCAGTTCTTC
TRBJ2-6,.,TRBV10-1,TRBD2,CASSGMGLAGAGANVLTF,TGCGCCAGCAGTGGGATGGGACTAGCGGGGGCTGGGGCCAACGTCCTGACTTTC
TRBJ1-1,.,TRBV4-3,TRBD1,CASSQDQSGGLNTEAFF,TGCGCCAGCAGCCAAGATCAGTCAGGGGGCTTGAACACTGAAGCTTTCTTT
TRBJ2-3,.,TRBV7-9,.,CASSSRQAGWDTQYF,TGTGCCAGCAGCTCCCGACAGGCGGGGTGGGATACGCAGTATTTT
TRBJ2-3,.,TRBV11-2,.,CASSSIGFADTQYF,TGTGCCAGCAGCTCCATTGGATTCGCAGATACGCAGTATTTT
TRBJ2-7,once,TRBV6-5,.,CASRGQLYEQYF,TGTGCCAGCAGAGGACAGCTCTACGAGCAGTACTTC
TRBJ2-2,.,TRBV5-5,TRBD2,CASSGTSGGAGGELFF,TGTGCCAGCAGCGGGACTAGCGGGGGGGCCGGCGGGGAGCTGTTTTTT
TRBJ1-5,.,TRBV6-2/TRBV6-3,TRBD1,CASSTPDRGLRSQPQHF,TGTGCCAGCAGTACCCCCGACAGGGGGCTAAGATCTCAGCCCCAGCATTTT
TRBJ2-7,.,TRBV27,.,CASSFSQTTTYEQYF,TGTGCCAGCAGTTTCAGTCAGACCACTACCTACGAGCAGTACTTC
TRBJ2-1,.,TRBV9,TRBD2,CASSPRLAGVYNEQFF,TGTGCCAGCAGCCCCCGATTAGCGGGAGTGTATAATGAGCAGTTCTTC
TRBJ1-1,.,TRBV23-1,TRBD1,CASSHRTGPPNTEAFF,TGCGCCAGCAGTCATAGGACAGGGCCCCCGAACACTGAAGCTTTCTTT
TRBJ2-5,.,TRBV4-1,TRBD1,CASSQGRKEGTGRQETQYF,TGCGCCAGCAGCCAAGGACGAAAGGAGGGGACAGGCCGTCAAGAGACCCAGTACTTC